This is a list of T cell receptor beta chains from one sample in a study of cytomegalovirus exposure and HLA in healthy donors. Assay used: immunoSEQ multiplex PCR; TCRdb lists only in-frame clones, some missing. This table holds about 190,000 clones, 65% to 80% found once. Sequenced input: PBMCs. These receptors were obtained from a woman aged 40-49 years in good health and CMV-seronegative. The CDR3 runs from the conserved cysteine through the conserved F or W. The D gene is left open where the match is weak. Clone size is given for some rows only: seen once, a few or many times, or a class if the clone is expanded.

size	V	D	J	CDR3	DNA
.	TRBV7-9	.	TRBJ1-2	CASSFQATYGYTF	TGTGCCAGCAGCTTCCAAGCCACGTATGGCTACACCTTC
.	TRBV5-8	.	TRBJ1-5	CASSPLRGYSNQPQHF	TGTGCCAGCAGTCCCCTAAGGGGATATAGCAATCAGCCCCAGCATTTT
.	TRBV28	.	TRBJ2-1	CASSSGGVKENEQFF	TGTGCCAGCAGCTCCGGGGGAGTGAAGGAGAATGAGCAGTTCTTC
.	TRBV27	TRBD1	TRBJ1-1	CASSLFTGGNTEAFF	TGTGCCAGCAGTCTCTTTACAGGGGGGAACACTGAAGCTTTCTTT
.	TRBV9	TRBD1	TRBJ1-2	CASSTGTGSEYGYTF	TGTGCCAGCAGCACCGGGACAGGGAGTGAATATGGCTACACCTTC
.	TRBV19	TRBD1	TRBJ1-2	CASSEGGVGYGYTF	TGTGCCAGTAGTGAAGGGGGCGTAGGCTATGGCTACACCTTC
.	TRBV7-2	.	TRBJ1-5	CASSSTPDQPQHF	TGTGCCAGCAGCTCCACCCCAGATCAGCCCCAGCATTTT
.	TRBV5-1	.	TRBJ2-1	CASSFIGQSSNEQFF	TGCGCCAGCAGCTTCATAGGACAGAGCAGTAATGAGCAGTTCTTC
once	TRBV11-2	TRBD1	TRBJ2-7	CASSLSAGGGFYEQYF	TGTGCCAGCAGCTTATCAGCAGGGGGCGGATTTTACGAGCAGTACTTC
.	TRBV29-1	TRBD2	TRBJ2-3	CSVGLAGADTQYF	TGCAGCGTGGGACTAGCGGGAGCAGATACGCAGTATTTT
.	TRBV29-1	TRBD2	TRBJ2-3	CSVDFPTGTSGRFTDTQYF	TGCAGCGTTGATTTTCCCACCGGGACTAGCGGGAGGTTCACAGATACGCAGTATTTT
.	TRBV6-1	TRBD1	TRBJ2-2	CASSAYRGPNTGELFF	TGTGCCAGCAGTGCCTACAGGGGTCCGAACACCGGGGAGCTGTTTTTT
many	TRBV11-3	TRBD1	TRBJ2-1	CASSWARGPGEQFF	TGTGCCAGCAGCTGGGCGAGGGGGCCAGGTGAGCAGTTCTTC
few	TRBV11-3	.	TRBJ2-2	CASSLERPGRDTGELFF	TGTGCCAGCAGCTTAGAAAGGCCGGGAAGGGACACCGGGGAGCTGTTTTTT
once	TRBV19	.	TRBJ2-2	CASSIVATTNTGELFF	TGTGCCAGTAGTATCGTGGCCACCACGAACACCGGGGAGCTGTTTTTT
.	TRBV11-3	.	TRBJ1-1	CASSPRGENTEAFF	TGTGCCAGCAGCCCCCGCGGGGAGAACACTGAAGCTTTCTTT
few	TRBV27	.	TRBJ1-5	CASSLVGVSNQPQHF	TGTGCCAGCAGTTTAGTAGGGGTTAGCAATCAGCCCCAGCATTTT
.	TRBV7-8	TRBD1	TRBJ1-1	CASSPRDRGLLNTEAFF	TGTGCCAGCAGTCCCCGGGACAGGGGGCTCTTGAACACTGAAGCTTTCTTT
.	TRBV5-4	.	TRBJ1-2	CASSLRAGDNYGYTF	TGTGCCAGCAGCTTGCGGGCAGGGGATAACTATGGCTACACCTTC
.	TRBV7-9	TRBD2	TRBJ2-1	CASSIAGGPYNEQFF	TGTGCCAGCAGCATAGCGGGAGGGCCCTACAATGAGCAGTTCTTC
.	TRBV9	TRBD2	TRBJ2-2	CASSVPTSGKTSNTGELFF	TGTGCCAGCAGCGTGCCGACTAGCGGGAAGACTTCGAACACCGGGGAGCTGTTTTTT
.	TRBV19	TRBD1	TRBJ2-2	CASTPGGTGELFF	TGTGCCAGTACCCCAGGGGGCACCGGGGAGCTGTTTTTT
.	TRBV20-1	.	TRBJ2-7	CSARELYEQYF	TGCAGTGCTAGGGAGCTTTACGAGCAGTACTTC